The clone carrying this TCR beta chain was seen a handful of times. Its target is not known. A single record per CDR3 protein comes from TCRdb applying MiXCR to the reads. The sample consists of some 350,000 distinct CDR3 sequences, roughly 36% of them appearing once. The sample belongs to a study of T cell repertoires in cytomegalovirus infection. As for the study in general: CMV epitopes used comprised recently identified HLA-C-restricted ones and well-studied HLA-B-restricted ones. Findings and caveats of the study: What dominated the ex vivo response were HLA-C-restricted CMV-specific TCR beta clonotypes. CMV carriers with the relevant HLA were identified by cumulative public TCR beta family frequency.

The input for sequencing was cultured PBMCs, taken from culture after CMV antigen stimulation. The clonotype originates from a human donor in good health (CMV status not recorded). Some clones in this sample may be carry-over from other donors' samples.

This CDR3 reads CASGFGQGGSPLHF. DNA for the CDR3: TGTGCTAGTGGTTTTGGACAGGGGGGCTCACCCCTCCACTTT. This rearrangement joins TRBV12-5 to TRBJ1-6, with 10 bases lining up with TRBD1. Losses at the gene ends were 3 bases for V and 10 bases for J; bases not matched to a gene: 3. Germline V lookup: CDR1 LGHNT, CDR2 FRNRAP. CDR3 length: 14 residues.